Below, one T cell receptor beta chain is given with its context. The entry originates in a study of cytomegalovirus exposure and HLA in healthy donors. Researchers ran the PCR with 60 Vbeta and 13 Jbeta primers. Sequencing used immunoSEQ multiplex PCR; TCRdb keeps in-frame clones, though not all of them. In the table there are 55,000 to 80,000 clones, over 60% of which are singletons. V was pared by 2 bases and J by 0 bases, with 7 bases between. The length of the CDR3 is 14 residues. Germline V gives CDR1 SGHDT, CDR2 YYEEEE. Sample: PBMCs. V is TRBV5-6 and J is TRBJ2-3; TRBD2 might be the D (5 bases). The clonotype was recovered from a man in his fifties or sixties in good health and CMV-seropositive. As DNA, the CDR3 is TGTGCCAGCAGCTTTGGCGGGAGCACAGATACGCAGTATTTT. Translated, it gives CASSFGGSTDTQYF.